This T cell receptor beta chain derives from a study of blood T cells in healthy people across ages. Turning to this clonotype: The junction does not match germline at one end; this may be a read error.

Caucasian individuals from Russia who were healthy and aged 6 to 90 acted as donors. Germline loops: CDR1 DFQATT, CDR2 SNEGSKA (reference sequence). This CDR3 comprises 14 residues. Primed by a sample-barcoded 5' primer and a J-beta primer mix, a second PCR proceeded for about 6 to 12 cycles. TCRdb reanalysed the 5' RACE reads using MiXCR and keeps one entry per CDR3 protein. The table has fewer than 900,000 distinct CDR3 sequences, about 40% seen once. The chain is built from TRBV20-1 and TRBJ2-3; 8 bases match TRBD1. Sequencing was performed on blood. This sequence was found in a woman aged 60-75 years in good health. The CDR3 here is CSALWDRSTDAQYF. Here the CDR3 DNA reads TGCAGTGCTCTGTGGGACAGGAGCACAGATGCGCAGTATTTT.